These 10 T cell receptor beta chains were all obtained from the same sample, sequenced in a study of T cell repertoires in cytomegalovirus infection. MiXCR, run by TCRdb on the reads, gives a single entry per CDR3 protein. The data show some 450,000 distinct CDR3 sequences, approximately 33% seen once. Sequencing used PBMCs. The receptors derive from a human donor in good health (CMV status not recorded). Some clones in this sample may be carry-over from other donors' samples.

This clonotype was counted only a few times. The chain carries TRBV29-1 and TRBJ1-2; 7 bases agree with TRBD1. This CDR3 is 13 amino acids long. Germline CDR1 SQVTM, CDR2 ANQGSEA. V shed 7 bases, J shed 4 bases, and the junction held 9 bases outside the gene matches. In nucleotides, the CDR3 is TGCAGCGGGATCGAGACAGGGACCTATGGCTACACCTTC. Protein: CSGIETGTYGYTF. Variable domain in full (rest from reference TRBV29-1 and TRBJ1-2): SAVISQKPSRDICQRGTSLTIQCQVDSQVTMMFWYRQQPGQSLTLIATANQGSEATYESGFVIDKFPISRPNLTFSTLTVSNMSPEDSSIYLCSGIETGTYGYTFGSGTRLTVV.

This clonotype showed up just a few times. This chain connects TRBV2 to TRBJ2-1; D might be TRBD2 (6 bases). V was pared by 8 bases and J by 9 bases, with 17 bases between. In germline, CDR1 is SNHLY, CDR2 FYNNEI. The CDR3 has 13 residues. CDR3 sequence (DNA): TGTGCCAGCCCGGGTGGTCAGGAGGGTGAGCAGTTCTTC. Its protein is CASPGGQEGEQFF.

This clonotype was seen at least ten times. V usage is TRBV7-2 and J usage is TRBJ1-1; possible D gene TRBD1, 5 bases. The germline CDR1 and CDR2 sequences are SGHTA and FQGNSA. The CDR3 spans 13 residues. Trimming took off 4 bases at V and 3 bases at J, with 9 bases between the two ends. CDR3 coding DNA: TGTGCCAGCAGCTCGGACACCTACACTGAAGCTTTCTTT. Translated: CASSSDTYTEAFF. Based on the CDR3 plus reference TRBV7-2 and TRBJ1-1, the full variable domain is GAGVSQSPSNKVTEKGKDVELRCDPISGHTALYWYRQSLGQGLEFLIYFQGNSAPDKSGLPSDRFSAERTGGSVSTLTIQRTQQEDSAVYLCASSSDTYTEAFFGQGTRLTVV.

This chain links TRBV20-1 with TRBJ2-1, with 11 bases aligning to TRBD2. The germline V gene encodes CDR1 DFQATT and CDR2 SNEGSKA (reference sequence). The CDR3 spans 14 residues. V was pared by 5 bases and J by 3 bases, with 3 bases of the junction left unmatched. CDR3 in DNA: TGCAGTGCTTTGACTAGCGGGGTCTACAATGAGCAGTTCTTC. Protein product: CSALTSGVYNEQFF.

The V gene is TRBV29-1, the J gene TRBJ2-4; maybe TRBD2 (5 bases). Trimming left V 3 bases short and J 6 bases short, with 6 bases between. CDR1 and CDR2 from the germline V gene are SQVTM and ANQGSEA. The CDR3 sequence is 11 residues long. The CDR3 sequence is CSVDRGNIQYF. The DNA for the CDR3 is TGCAGCGTTGACCGGGGAAACATTCAGTACTTC.

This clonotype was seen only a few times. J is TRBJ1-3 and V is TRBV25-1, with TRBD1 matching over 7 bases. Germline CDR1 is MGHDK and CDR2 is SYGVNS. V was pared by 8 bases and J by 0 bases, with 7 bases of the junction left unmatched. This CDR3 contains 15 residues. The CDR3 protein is CASVQTGLSGNTIYF. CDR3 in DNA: TGTGCCAGCGTACAGACAGGGCTCTCTGGAAACACCATATATTTT.

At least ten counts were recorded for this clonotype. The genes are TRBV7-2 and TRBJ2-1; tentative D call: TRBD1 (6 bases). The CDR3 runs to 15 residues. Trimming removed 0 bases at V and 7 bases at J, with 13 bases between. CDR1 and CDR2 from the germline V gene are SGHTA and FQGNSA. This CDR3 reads CASSLASRGENEQFF. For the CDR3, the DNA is TGTGCCAGCAGCTTAGCGAGCAGGGGTGAAAATGAGCAGTTCTTC.

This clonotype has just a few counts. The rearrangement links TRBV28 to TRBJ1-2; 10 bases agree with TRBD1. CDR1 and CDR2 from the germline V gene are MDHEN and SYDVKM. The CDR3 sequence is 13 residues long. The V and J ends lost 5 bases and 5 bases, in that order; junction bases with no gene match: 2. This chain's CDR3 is CASSRTGGYGYTF. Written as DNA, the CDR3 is TGTGCCAGCAGTCGGACAGGGGGGTATGGCTACACCTTC.

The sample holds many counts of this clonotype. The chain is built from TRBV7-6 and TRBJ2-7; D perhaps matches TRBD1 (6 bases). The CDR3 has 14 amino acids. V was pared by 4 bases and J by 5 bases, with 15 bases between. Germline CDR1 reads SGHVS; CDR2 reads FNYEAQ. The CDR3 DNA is TGTGCCAGCAGCTCAGTACAGGGTTCCCACGAGCAGTACTTC. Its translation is CASSSVQGSHEQYF.

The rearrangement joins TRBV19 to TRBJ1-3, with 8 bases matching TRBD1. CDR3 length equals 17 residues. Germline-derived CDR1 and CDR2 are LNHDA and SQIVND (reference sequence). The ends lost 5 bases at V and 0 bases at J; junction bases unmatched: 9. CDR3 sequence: CASSHKGQAFSGNTIYF. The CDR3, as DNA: TGTGCCAGTAGTCACAAGGGACAGGCCTTCTCTGGAAACACCATATATTTT.